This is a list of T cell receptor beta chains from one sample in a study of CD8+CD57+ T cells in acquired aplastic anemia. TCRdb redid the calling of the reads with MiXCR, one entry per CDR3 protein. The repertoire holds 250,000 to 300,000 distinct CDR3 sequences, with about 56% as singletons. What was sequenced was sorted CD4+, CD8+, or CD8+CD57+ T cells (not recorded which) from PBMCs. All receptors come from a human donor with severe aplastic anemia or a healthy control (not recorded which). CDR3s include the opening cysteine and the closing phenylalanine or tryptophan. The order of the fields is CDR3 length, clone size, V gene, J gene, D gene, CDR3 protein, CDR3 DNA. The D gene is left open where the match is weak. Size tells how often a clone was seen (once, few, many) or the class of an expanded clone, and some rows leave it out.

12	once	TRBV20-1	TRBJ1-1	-	CSAPKGVPEAFF	TGCAGTGCTCCCAAGGGGGTCCCTGAAGCTTTCTTT
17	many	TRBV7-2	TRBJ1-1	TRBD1	CASSQGQGDSSNTEAFF	TGTGCCAGCAGCCAGGGACAGGGGGATTCTTCGAACACTGAAGCTTTCTTT
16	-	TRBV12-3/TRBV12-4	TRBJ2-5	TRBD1	CASSSGKTGEQETQYF	TGTGCCAGCAGTTCCGGTAAGACAGGGGAACAAGAGACCCAGTACTTC
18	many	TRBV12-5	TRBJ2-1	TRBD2	CASGLVRIGSSGGNEQFF	TGTGCTAGTGGTTTGGTACGGATAGGGTCTAGCGGGGGAAATGAGCAGTTCTTC
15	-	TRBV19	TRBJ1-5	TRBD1	CASSVTGGTGQPQHF	TGTGCCAGTAGTGTGACAGGGGGCACGGGTCAGCCCCAGCATTTT
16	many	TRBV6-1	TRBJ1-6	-	CASSDPLSGSNSPLHF	TGTGCCAGCAGTGATCCCCTCTCAGGGAGTAATTCACCCCTCCACTTT
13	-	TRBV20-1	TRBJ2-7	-	CSAHVGSTYEQYF	TGCAGTGCCCATGTGGGCTCAACCTACGAGCAGTACTTC
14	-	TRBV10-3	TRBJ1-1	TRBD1	CAISDRGQDTEAFF	TGTGCCATCAGCGACAGGGGGCAGGACACTGAAGCTTTCTTT
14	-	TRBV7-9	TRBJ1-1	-	CASSLVLRGTEAFF	TGTGCCAGCAGCTTAGTCCTCAGGGGCACTGAAGCTTTCTTT
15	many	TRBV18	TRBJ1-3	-	CASSPDPSSGNTIYF	TGTGCCAGCTCACCAGACCCGAGCTCTGGAAACACCATATATTTT
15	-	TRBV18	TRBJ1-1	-	CASSPPGGPNTEAFF	TGTGCCAGCTCACCACCGGGGGGGCCGAACACTGAAGCTTTCTTT
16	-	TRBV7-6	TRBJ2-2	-	CASSLVGGPNTGELFF	TGTGCCAGCAGCTTAGTTGGGGGCCCGAACACCGGGGAGCTGTTTTTT
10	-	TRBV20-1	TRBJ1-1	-	CSGGNPEAFF	TGCAGTGGGGGAAACCCTGAAGCTTTCTTT
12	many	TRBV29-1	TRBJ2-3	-	CSAGRLGDTQYF	TGCAGCGCCGGTAGGTTAGGAGATACGCAGTATTTT
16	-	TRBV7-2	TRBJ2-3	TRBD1	CASSLEVGQGTDTQYF	TGTGCCAGCAGCTTAGAAGTCGGACAGGGCACAGATACGCAGTATTTT
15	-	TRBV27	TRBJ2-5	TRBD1	CASSRDSRFRETQYF	TGTGCCAGCAGTAGGGACAGTAGGTTTAGGGAGACCCAGTACTTC
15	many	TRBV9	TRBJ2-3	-	CASSSARPGPDTQYF	TGTGCCAGCAGCTCCGCGCGCCCTGGGCCGGATACGCAGTATTTT
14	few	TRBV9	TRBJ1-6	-	CASSVTGANSPLHF	TGTGCCAGCAGCGTAACCGGGGCAAATTCACCCCTCCACTTT
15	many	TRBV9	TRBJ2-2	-	CASSVALANTGELFF	TGTGCCAGCAGCGTAGCACTAGCGAACACCGGGGAGCTGTTTTTT
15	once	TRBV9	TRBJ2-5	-	CASSVAEGRRETQYF	TGTGCCAGCAGCGTAGCTGAGGGCAGGAGGGAGACCCAGTACTTC
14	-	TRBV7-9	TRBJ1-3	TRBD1	CASSHRDRGNTIYF	TGTGCCAGCAGCCACCGGGACAGAGGAAACACCATATATTTT
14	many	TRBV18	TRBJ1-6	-	CASSPPSPNSPLHF	TGTGCCAGCTCACCCCCATCCCCAAATTCACCCCTCCACTTT
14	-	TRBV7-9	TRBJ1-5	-	CASGQAAYDQPQHF	TGTGCCAGCGGCCAGGCAGCTTATGATCAGCCCCAGCATTTT
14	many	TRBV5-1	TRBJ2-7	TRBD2	CASGPGGAAYEQYF	TGCGCCAGCGGCCCGGGGGGGGCGGCGTACGAGCAGTACTTC
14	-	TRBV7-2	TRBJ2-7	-	CASSSRTAIYEQYF	TGTGCCAGCAGCTCCCGGACGGCAATCTACGAGCAGTACTTC
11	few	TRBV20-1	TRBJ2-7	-	CSARLGYEQYF	TGCAGTGCTAGGTTGGGCTACGAGCAGTACTTC
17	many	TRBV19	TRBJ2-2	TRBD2	CASIGASGGENTGELFF	TGTGCCAGTATCGGGGCTAGCGGGGGGGAGAACACCGGGGAGCTGTTTTTT
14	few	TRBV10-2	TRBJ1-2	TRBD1	CASRPDRVAYGYTF	TGCGCCAGCAGGCCGGACAGGGTTGCTTATGGCTACACCTTC
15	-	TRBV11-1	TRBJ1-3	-	CASSSGGLIGNTIYF	TGTGCCAGCAGCTCCGGGGGGCTCATTGGAAACACCATATATTTT
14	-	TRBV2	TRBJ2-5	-	CASRAPWEKETQYF	TGTGCCAGCAGAGCTCCGTGGGAAAAAGAGACCCAGTACTTC
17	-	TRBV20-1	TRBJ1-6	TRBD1	CSASPRGTGGLGSPLHF	TGCAGTGCTAGCCCCAGAGGGACAGGGGGCCTCGGTTCACCCCTCCACTTT
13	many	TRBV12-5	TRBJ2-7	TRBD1	CASGFDRGGEQYF	TGTGCTAGTGGTTTTGACAGGGGCGGCGAGCAGTACTTC
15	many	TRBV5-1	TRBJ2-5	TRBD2	CASSLGGGWSETQYF	TGCGCCAGCAGCTTAGGCGGGGGGTGGTCAGAGACCCAGTACTTC
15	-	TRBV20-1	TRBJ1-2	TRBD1	CSARDLRTGTNGYTF	TGCAGTGCTAGAGATCTCCGGACAGGGACGAATGGCTACACCTTC
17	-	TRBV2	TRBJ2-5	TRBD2	CASSAGLAGGAEETQYF	TGTGCCAGCTCGGCGGGACTAGCGGGGGGGGCGGAAGAGACCCAGTACTTC
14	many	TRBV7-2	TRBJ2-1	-	CASSLVGGYNEQFF	TGTGCCAGCAGCTTAGTCGGGGGTTACAATGAGCAGTTCTTC
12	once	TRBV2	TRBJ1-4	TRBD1	CASSWDSENLFF	TGTGCCAGCAGCTGGGACAGCGAAAACCTGTTTTTT
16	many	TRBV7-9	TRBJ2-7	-	CASSLVLSGPRYEQYF	TGTGCCAGCAGCCTCGTCCTCTCAGGACCTCGATACGAGCAGTACTTC
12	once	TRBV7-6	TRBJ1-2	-	CASSLAGRGYTF	TGTGCCAGCAGCTTAGCAGGCAGGGGCTACACCTTC
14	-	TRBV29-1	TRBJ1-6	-	CSVADKRSGSPLHF	TGCAGCGTTGCCGACAAGAGGTCGGGTTCACCCCTCCACTTT
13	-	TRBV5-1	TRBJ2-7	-	CASSTGIGYEQYF	TGCGCCAGCAGCACAGGGATAGGCTACGAGCAGTACTTC
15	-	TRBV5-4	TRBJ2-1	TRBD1	CASKLPGQGRNEQFF	TGTGCCAGCAAACTACCGGGACAGGGCCGTAATGAGCAGTTCTTC
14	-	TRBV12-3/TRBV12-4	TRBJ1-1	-	CASSRPGIATEAFF	TGTGCCAGCAGTCGTCCGGGGATTGCCACTGAAGCTTTCTTT
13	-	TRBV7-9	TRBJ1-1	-	CASSLSGNLEAFF	TGTGCCAGCAGCTTATCGGGAAACCTGGAGGCTTTCTTT
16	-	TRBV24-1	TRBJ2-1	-	CATSDLQGGSYNEQFF	TGTGCCACCAGTGATTTGCAGGGGGGCTCCTACAATGAGCAGTTCTTC
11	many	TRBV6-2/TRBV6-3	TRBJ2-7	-	CASWQTYEQYF	TGTGCCAGCTGGCAGACCTACGAGCAGTACTTC
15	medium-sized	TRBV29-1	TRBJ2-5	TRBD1	CSVEGDRGRAETQYF	TGCAGCGTTGAGGGGGACAGGGGGCGCGCGGAGACCCAGTACTTC
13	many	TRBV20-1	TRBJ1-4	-	CSAMSVFNEKLFF	TGCAGTGCTATGTCCGTGTTTAATGAAAAACTGTTTTTT
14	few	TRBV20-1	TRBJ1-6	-	CSAPPGRGNSPLHF	TGCAGTGCCCCGCCGGGGAGGGGCAATTCACCCCTCCACTTT
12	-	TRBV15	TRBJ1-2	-	CATRDPHYGYTF	TGTGCCACCAGAGACCCCCACTATGGCTACACCTTC